This T cell receptor (beta chain) was profiled in a study of beta chain features in type 1 diabetes. Overall study: Regarding age, gender and cell yields, patients proved similar to healthy donors. Study-wide results and caveats: Using cDNA template may skew counts toward highly expressing activated cells. Type 1 diabetes patients had TCRB CDR3s that were shorter (moderately but significantly so) in all four CD4+ subsets.

Expressed TCRB transcripts were sequenced after all isolated RNA was converted to cDNA. TCRdb's copy holds only in-frame clones and misses some; the assay was immunoSEQ multiplex PCR. This sample yields some 230,000 clones, of which more than 9% are seen a single time; just under 0.035% belongs to the top ten. This clone has at least ten counts. Its antigen is undetermined. The origin of this receptor is a woman aged 18-29 years in good health. Sequenced input: naive CD4+ T cells from blood.

The CDR3 region has the DNA TGCGCCAGCAGCCGCCCTCGGGATACGCAGTATTTT. It encodes CASSRPRDTQYF. V usage is TRBV4-1 and J usage is TRBJ2-3; D is uncertain. Trimming cost V 4 bases and J 6 bases, with 8 bases left between them. CDR1 and CDR2 from the germline V gene are MGHRA and YSYEKL. This CDR3 has 12 residues.